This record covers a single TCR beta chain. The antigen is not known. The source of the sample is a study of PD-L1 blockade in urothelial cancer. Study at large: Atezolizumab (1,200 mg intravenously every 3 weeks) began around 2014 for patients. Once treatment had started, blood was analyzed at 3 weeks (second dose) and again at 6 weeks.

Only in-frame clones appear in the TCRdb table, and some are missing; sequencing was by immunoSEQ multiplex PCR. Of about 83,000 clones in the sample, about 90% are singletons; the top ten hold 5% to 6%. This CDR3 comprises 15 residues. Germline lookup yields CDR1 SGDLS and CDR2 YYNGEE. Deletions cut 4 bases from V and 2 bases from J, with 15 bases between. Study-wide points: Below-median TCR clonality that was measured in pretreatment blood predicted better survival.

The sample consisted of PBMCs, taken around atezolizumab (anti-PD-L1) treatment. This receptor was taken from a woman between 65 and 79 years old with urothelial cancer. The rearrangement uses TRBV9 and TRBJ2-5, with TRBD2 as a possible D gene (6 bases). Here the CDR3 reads CASSFSGGTQETQYF. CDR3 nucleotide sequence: TGTGCCAGCAGCTTCTCAGGCGGGACGCAAGAGACCCAGTACTTC.